A selection of T cell receptor beta chains follows, all from one sample in a study of blood T cell repertoires in COVID-19. The table came from immunoSEQ multiplex PCR; TCRdb's copy has only in-frame clones and leaves some out. The sample contains approximately 65,000 clones, just over 90% of which appear only once. The sequenced sample was peripheral blood. These receptors all stem from a woman under 30 with acute or convalescent COVID-19. Both conserved end residues are part of each CDR3. Fields, in order: CDR3 DNA, CDR3 protein, D gene, clone size, V gene, J gene. D genes are given only for firm matches. Clone size is given for some rows only: seen once, a few or many times, or a class if the clone is expanded.

TGTGCCTGGAGTAGTGGACAAACTAATTCACCCCTCCACTTT	CAWSSGQTNSPLHF	-	-	TRBV30	TRBJ1-6
TGCGCCAGCAGCCAAGGGACTAGCGGAACCCTTCACAATGAGCAGTTCTTC	CASSQGTSGTLHNEQFF	TRBD2	-	TRBV4-3	TRBJ2-1
TGTGCCAGCAGCTTAGTCAGTTTCACCGGGGAGCTGTTTTTT	CASSLVSFTGELFF	-	-	TRBV7-2	TRBJ2-2
TGTGCCAGCCGATCGGGGATAGATACGCAGTATTTT	CASRSGIDTQYF	-	-	TRBV27	TRBJ2-3
TGCGCCAGCAGCTTGGACAGGGGAGGCCCTGAAGCTTTCTTT	CASSLDRGGPEAFF	TRBD1	-	TRBV5-1	TRBJ1-1
TGTGCCAGCAGCCTACAAGGGAGACGATCACCCCTCCACTTT	CASSLQGRRSPLHF	-	-	TRBV6-5	TRBJ1-6
TGTGCCAGCAGCTTATATCGGGACTACGGTGAGCAGTTCTTC	CASSLYRDYGEQFF	TRBD2	-	TRBV7-2	TRBJ2-1
TGTGCCAGCAGTGAAGCGCTTGGGAGTGAGAATGAGCAGTTCTTC	CASSEALGSENEQFF	-	-	TRBV2	TRBJ2-1
TGTGCCAGCAGCTTAGGCGCCGCGGGAGGATCCGGGGAGCTGTTTTTT	CASSLGAAGGSGELFF	TRBD2	-	TRBV7-2	TRBJ2-2
TGTGCCAGTAGTATTAACAGGGATAGGCCCCAGCATTTT	CASSINRDRPQHF	-	-	TRBV19	TRBJ1-5
TGTGCCAGCAGAGTAGGGGGAACAGGGTCCAATGAGCAGTTCTTC	CASRVGGTGSNEQFF	-	-	TRBV11-2	TRBJ2-1
TGCGCCAGCAGCCCCTTGGACTACTACGAGCAGTACTTC	CASSPLDYYEQYF	-	-	TRBV5-1	TRBJ2-7
TGTGCCAGCAGCTCGAGACTAGCGGGAGCTCAAGAGCAGTTCTTC	CASSSRLAGAQEQFF	TRBD2	-	TRBV7-2	TRBJ2-1
TGTGCCAGCAGTTTCTCGGATCCCCGCGGGAGTTATGGCGGGGAGCTGTTTTTT	CASSFSDPRGSYGGELFF	TRBD2	-	TRBV6-2/TRBV6-3	TRBJ2-2
TGTGCCAGCAGCCTCACAGTGAACACTGAAGCTTTCTTT	CASSLTVNTEAFF	-	once	TRBV27	TRBJ1-1
TGTGCCAGCAGCGGCGGGAGTTCCTACAATGAGCAGTTCTTC	CASSGGSSYNEQFF	TRBD2	-	TRBV6-2/TRBV6-3	TRBJ2-1
TGTGCCAGCAGCTTACGCAACTTCGGCGAGCAGTACTTC	CASSLRNFGEQYF	-	few	TRBV7-9	TRBJ2-7
TGTGCCAGCAGTTACGACAGAGGTGAAGGCTACACCTTC	CASSYDRGEGYTF	-	few	TRBV6-5	TRBJ1-2
TGTGCCAGCAGCAATAGGTTTGGGACAGCCCCAGGTCAGCCCCAGCATTTT	CASSNRFGTAPGQPQHF	-	-	TRBV21-1	TRBJ1-5
TGCGCCAGCAGCTCAAACTTAGCGGGGGGCTCCATGAGCTTC	CASSSNLAGGSMSF	TRBD2	-	TRBV5-1	TRBJ2-7
TGCGCCAGCAGCCAAGTGGGGTCCGGGACTAGGGGCGGGGAGCTGTTTTTT	CASSQVGSGTRGGELFF	TRBD2	-	TRBV4-1	TRBJ2-2
TGTGCCAGCAGCTTAGACACCCACAATGAGCAGTTCTTC	CASSLDTHNEQFF	-	-	TRBV7-2	TRBJ2-1
TGTGCCAGCAGCTTAAAGACTGAGCGGGTGGGAGCGAACACCGGGGAGCTGTTTTTT	CASSLKTERVGANTGELFF	-	-	TRBV7-6	TRBJ2-2
TGTGCCAGTAGTCAGACTAGCGGAAGCACAGATACGCAGTATTTT	CASSQTSGSTDTQYF	TRBD2	-	TRBV19	TRBJ2-3
TGTGCCAGCAGTTTGGGGACTAGCGGGGGTGTTGCCTACGAGCAGTACTTC	CASSLGTSGGVAYEQYF	TRBD2	once	TRBV28	TRBJ2-7